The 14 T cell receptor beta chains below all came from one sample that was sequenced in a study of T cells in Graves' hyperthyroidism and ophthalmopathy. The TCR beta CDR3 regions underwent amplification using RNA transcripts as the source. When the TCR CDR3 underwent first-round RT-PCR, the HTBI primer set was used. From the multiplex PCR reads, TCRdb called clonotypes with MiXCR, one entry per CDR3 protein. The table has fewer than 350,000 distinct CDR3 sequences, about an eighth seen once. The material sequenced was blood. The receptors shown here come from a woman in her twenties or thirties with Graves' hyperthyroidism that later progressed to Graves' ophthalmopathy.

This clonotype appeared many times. The CDR3 here is CASSLLFDRSGRGTYEQYF. CDR3 DNA: TGTGCCAGCAGTTTATTATTTGACAGAAGCGGGAGGGGTACCTACGAGCAGTACTTC. This rearrangement joins TRBV28 to TRBJ2-7; 10 positions match TRBD2. The junction had 14 bases not matched to a gene; V was cut back by 1 base and J by 2 bases. The CDR3 extends over 19 amino acids. Germline V gene data show CDR1 as MDHEN and CDR2 as SYDVKM.

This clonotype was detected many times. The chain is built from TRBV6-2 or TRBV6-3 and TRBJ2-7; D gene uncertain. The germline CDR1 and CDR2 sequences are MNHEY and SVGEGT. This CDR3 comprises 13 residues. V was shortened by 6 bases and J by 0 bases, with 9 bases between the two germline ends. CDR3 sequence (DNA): TGTGCCAGCAGACCTGCGCTCTCCTACGAGCAGTACTTC. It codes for CASRPALSYEQYF.

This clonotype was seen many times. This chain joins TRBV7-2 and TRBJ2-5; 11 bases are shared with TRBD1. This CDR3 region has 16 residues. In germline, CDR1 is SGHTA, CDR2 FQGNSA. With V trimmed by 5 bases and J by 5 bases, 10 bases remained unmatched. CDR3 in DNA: TGTGCCAGCAGCCCCGGGACAGGGGGATTTTTGGAGACCCAGTACTTC. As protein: CASSPGTGGFLETQYF.

For the CDR3, the DNA is TGTGCCAGTAGTCTTGACCCCGGGGACTATGGCTACACCTTC. Translated, it gives CASSLDPGDYGYTF. V gene TRBV19 combines with J gene TRBJ1-2; D gene unclear. The V end lost 5 bases, the J end lost 3 bases, and 13 bases lay between the germline ends. The CDR3 contains 14 residues. Looked up from germline, CDR1 is LNHDA and CDR2 is SQIVND (reference sequence).

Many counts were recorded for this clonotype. CDR3 sequence reads: CASSTPRGLGTEAFF. As DNA, the CDR3 is TGTGCCAGCAGCACCCCCAGGGGGTTGGGAACTGAAGCTTTCTTT. The rearrangement links TRBV27 to TRBJ1-1, with 7 bases that match TRBD1. Trimming cost V 6 bases and J 5 bases; bases outside gene matches: 12. From germline, CDR1 is MNHEY and CDR2 SMNVEV (reference sequence). The CDR3 runs to 15 residues.

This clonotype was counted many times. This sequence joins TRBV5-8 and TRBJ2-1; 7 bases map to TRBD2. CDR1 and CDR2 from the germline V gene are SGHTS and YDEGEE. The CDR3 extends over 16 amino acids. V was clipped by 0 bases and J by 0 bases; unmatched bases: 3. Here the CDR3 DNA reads TGTGCCAGCAGCTTGGACGGGGGGAGCTCCTACAATGAGCAGTTCTTC. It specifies CASSLDGGSSYNEQFF.

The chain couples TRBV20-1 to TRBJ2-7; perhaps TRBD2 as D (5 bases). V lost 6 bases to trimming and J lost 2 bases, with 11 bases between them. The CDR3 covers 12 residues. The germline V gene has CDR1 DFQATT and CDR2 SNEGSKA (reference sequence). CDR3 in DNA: TGCAGTGCCGGGTGGGAGACCTACGAGCAGTACTTC. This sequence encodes CSAGWETYEQYF.

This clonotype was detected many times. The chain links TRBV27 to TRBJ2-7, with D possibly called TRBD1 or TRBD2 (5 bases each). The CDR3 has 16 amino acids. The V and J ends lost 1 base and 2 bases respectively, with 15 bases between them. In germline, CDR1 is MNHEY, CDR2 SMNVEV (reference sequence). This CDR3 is CASSLYGADPTYEQYF. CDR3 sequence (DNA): TGTGCCAGCAGTTTATACGGGGCGGACCCGACCTACGAGCAGTACTTC.

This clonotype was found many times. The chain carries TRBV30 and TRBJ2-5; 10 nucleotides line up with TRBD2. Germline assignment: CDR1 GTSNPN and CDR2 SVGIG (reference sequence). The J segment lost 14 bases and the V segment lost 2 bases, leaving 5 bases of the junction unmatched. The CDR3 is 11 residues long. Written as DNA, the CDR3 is TGTGCCTGGAGTAGCGGGAGGGCCGGCTACTTC. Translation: CAWSSGRAGYF.

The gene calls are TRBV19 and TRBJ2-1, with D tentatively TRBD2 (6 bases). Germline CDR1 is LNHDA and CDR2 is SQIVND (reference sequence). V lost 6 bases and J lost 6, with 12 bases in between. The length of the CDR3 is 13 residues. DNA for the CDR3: TGTGCCAGTAGCCGGGACTTATCCAATGAGCAGTTCTTC. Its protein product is CASSRDLSNEQFF.

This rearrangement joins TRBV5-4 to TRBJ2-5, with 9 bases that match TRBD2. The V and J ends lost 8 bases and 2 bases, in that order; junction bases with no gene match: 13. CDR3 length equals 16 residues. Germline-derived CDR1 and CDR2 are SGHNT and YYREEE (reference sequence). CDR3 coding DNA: TGTGCCAGTCGCCCCAGCCGGACTAGCGATCAAGAGACCCAGTACTTC. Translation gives CASRPSRTSDQETQYF.

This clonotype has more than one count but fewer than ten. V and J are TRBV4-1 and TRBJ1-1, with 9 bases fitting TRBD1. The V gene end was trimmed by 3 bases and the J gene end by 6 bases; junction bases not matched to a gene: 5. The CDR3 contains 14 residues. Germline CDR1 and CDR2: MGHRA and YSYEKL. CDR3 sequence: CASSQPGTGSEAFF. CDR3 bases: TGCGCCAGCAGCCAGCCGGGGACAGGGTCTGAAGCTTTCTTT.

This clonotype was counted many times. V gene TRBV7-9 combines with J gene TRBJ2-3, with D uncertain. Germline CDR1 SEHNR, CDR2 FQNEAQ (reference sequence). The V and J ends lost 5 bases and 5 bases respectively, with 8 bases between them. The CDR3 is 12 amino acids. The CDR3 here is CASSPIGDTQYF. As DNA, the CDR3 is TGTGCCAGCAGCCCCATCGGAGATACGCAGTATTTT.

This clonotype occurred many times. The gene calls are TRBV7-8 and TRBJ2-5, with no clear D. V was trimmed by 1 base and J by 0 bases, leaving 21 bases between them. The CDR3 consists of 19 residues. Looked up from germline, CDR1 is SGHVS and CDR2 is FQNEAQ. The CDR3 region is CASSLDVLEFNPYQETQYF. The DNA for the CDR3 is TGTGCCAGCAGCTTAGATGTCCTAGAGTTTAACCCGTACCAAGAGACCCAGTACTTC.